Here is one T cell receptor (beta chain) with its context. Its antigen is as yet unknown. Profiling relied on immunoSEQ multiplex PCR, and the TCRdb table lists in-frame clones only, not all of them. The data hold tens of thousands of clones, with around three quarters observed a single time. These data belong to a study of vaccination effects on CD4 cells after COVID-19. Study-level findings and limits: There was only 1 of 255 vaccine-induced clones in healthy vaccinees that cross-reacted with common cold coronaviruses.

Per germline, CDR1 DFQATT and CDR2 SNEGSKA (reference sequence). Trimming shortened V by 3 bases and J by 3 bases, and 9 bases separated the two germline ends. The CDR3 covers 13 residues. Within the ViraFEST assay, antigen-specific CD4+ T cells underwent expansion with viral peptide pools prior to sequencing. It was after nine to ten days of culture that CD4+ T cells were isolated. Vaccinated participants had no history of SARS-CoV-2 infection and tested negative for nucleocapsid antibodies. Every well housed 2.1 million or so PBMC, which grew in culture alongside about 10 IU/ml IL-2 and roughly 9.9 ug/ml peptides.

The clonotype originates from a human donor who received a COVID-19 vaccine. The chain uses TRBV20-1 and TRBJ1-3, with D tentatively TRBD1 (5 bases). The starting material was CD4+ T cells from PBMCs cultured with HCoV-NL63 spike peptides, obtained before COVID-19 vaccination. CDR3 nucleotide sequence: TGCAGTGCTAGTCGGGGGGATGGAAACACCATATATTTT. This sequence encodes CSASRGDGNTIYF.